A single sample gave rise to the 25 T cell receptor beta chains below, sequenced in a study of T-cell memory formation after mild COVID-19. One entry per CDR3 protein, called by TCRdb with MiXCR from the 5' RACE reads. The table has a few hundred thousand distinct CDR3 sequences, 25% to 30% seen once. Sequenced input: PBMCs or a T cell subset sorted from them (not recorded which). Receptors were obtained from an adult woman who had mild COVID-19 (a few samples of this study predate the infection). Cell type and time point are not known.

This chain joins TRBV7-2 and TRBJ2-3; D is tentatively TRBD1 or TRBD2 (5 bases each). The CDR3 runs to 16 residues. Trimming cost V 4 bases and J 0 bases, with 14 bases left between them. Per the germline V gene, CDR1 is SGHTA and CDR2 is FQGNSA. The CDR3 sequence: CASSYLGGVSTDTQYF. CDR3 in DNA: TGTGCCAGCAGCTACCTTGGGGGAGTGAGCACAGATACGCAGTATTTT.

This clonotype has a handful of counts. J is TRBJ1-1 and V is TRBV12-3 or TRBV12-4; 8 bases match TRBD1. J was trimmed by 5 bases and V by 5 bases; bases with no gene match: 10. This CDR3 comprises 15 residues. DNA for the CDR3: TGTGCCAGCAGTAACAATCAGGGGGCTGGTACTGAAGCTTTCTTT. This encodes CASSNNQGAGTEAFF.

This clonotype was detected only a few times. The chain has TRBV5-1 and TRBJ2-6; 7 bases line up with TRBD1. Germline lookup yields CDR1 SGHRS and CDR2 YFSETQ. The CDR3 runs 16 residues. With V trimmed by 4 bases and J by 2 bases, 6 bases remained unmatched. DNA of the CDR3: TGCGCCAGCAGCCGGACAGGTGCTACTGGGGCCAACGTCCTGACTTTC. It is translated as CASSRTGATGANVLTF. Based on the CDR3 plus reference TRBV5-1 and TRBJ2-6, the full variable domain is KAGVTQTPRYLIKTRGQQVTLSCSPISGHRSVSWYQQTPGQGLQFLFEYFSETQRNKGNFPGRFSGRQFSNSRSEMNVSTLELGDSALYLCASSRTGATGANVLTFGAGSRLTVL.

The chain has TRBV7-9 and TRBJ2-7; 12 nucleotides line up with TRBD2. Trimming at V came to 0 bases and at J to 5 bases, leaving 11 bases not matched to a gene. The CDR3 covers 18 residues. Germline V CDR1 and CDR2: SEHNR, FQNEAQ (reference sequence). CDR3 in DNA: TGTGCCAGCAGCTTAGCAGGTCTAGCGGGAGGGCCTGGGGACGAGCAGTACTTC. It codes for CASSLAGLAGGPGDEQYF.

This clonotype was recorded a few times. This CDR3 reads CASSLPRETQYF. The CDR3 DNA follows: TGTGCCAGCAGTCTGCCCAGGGAGACGCAGTATTTT. V gene TRBV12-3 or TRBV12-4 combines with J gene TRBJ2-3, with D perhaps TRBD1 or TRBD2 (5 bases each). The germline V and J ends were trimmed by 5 bases and 9 bases, with 12 bases remaining between them. The CDR3 length is 12 residues.

J is TRBJ2-5 and V is TRBV11-2; possibly TRBD2 for D (6 bases). The germline V gene encodes CDR1 SGHAT and CDR2 FQNNGV. The CDR3 covers 15 residues. The ends were cut back, 1 base at V and 5 bases at J, with 14 bases in the middle. CDR3 DNA: TGTGCCAGCAGCTTAGGAGCGGGCAGGGAGGAGACCCAGTACTTC. It specifies CASSLGAGREETQYF.

The table lists this clonotype with a few counts. The genes are TRBV12-3 or TRBV12-4 and TRBJ2-5, with TRBD1 identical over 7 bases. The V and J ends lost 6 bases and 2 bases, in that order; junction bases with no gene match: 6. CDR3 size: 14 residues. CDR3 in amino acids: CASRAGTAQETQYF. The DNA for the CDR3 is TGTGCCAGCAGGGCCGGGACAGCTCAAGAGACCCAGTACTTC.

Many counts were recorded for this clonotype. One end of the junction fails to match germline, which may point to a read error. This sequence joins TRBV12-3 or TRBV12-4 and TRBJ2-3; D might be TRBD1 or TRBD2, each matching 5 bases. CDR3 length equals 9 residues. The CDR3 DNA sequence: TGTGCCAGCACTAGGTGGGGGAGTTTT. Amino acid sequence: CASTRWGSF.

This clonotype was picked up many times. For the CDR3, the DNA is TGTGCCAGCGGACTACTACTAACAGATACGCAGTATTTT. Amino acid sequence: CASGLLLTDTQYF. The rearrangement uses TRBV6-2 or TRBV6-3 and TRBJ2-3; D perhaps matches TRBD2 (6 bases). Trimming shortened V by 8 bases and J by 3 bases, and 12 bases separated the two germline ends. CDR3 length: 13 residues. From germline, CDR1 is MNHEY and CDR2 SVGEGT.

This chain's CDR3 is CARLHRLAGGPGYNEQFF. The CDR3 nucleotides are TGCGCCAGGCTACACCGACTAGCGGGAGGGCCGGGATACAATGAGCAGTTCTTC. The chain is built from TRBV4-3 and TRBJ2-1, with TRBD2 matching over 14 bases. The V gene end was trimmed by 9 bases and the J gene end by 4 bases; junction bases not matched to a gene: 14. The CDR3 has 18 amino acids. Per germline, CDR1 LGHNA and CDR2 YSLEER.

The CDR3 DNA sequence: TGTGCCAGCAGCCATCCGGGGACTAGCGGGAGGTTATCCTACAATGAGCAGTTCTTC. Translating gives CASSHPGTSGRLSYNEQFF. The chain is built from TRBV4-2 and TRBJ2-1; 15 bases match TRBD2. This CDR3 is built from 19 residues. With V trimmed by 3 bases and J by 1 base, 7 bases remained unmatched. The germline CDR1 and CDR2 sequences are LGHNA and YNFKEQ.

The chain recombines TRBV7-9 with TRBJ1-1; maybe TRBD1 (6 bases). The germline V and J ends were trimmed by 1 base and 0 bases, with 12 bases remaining between them. Germline V gene data show CDR1 as SEHNR and CDR2 as FQNEAQ (reference sequence). The CDR3 sequence is 16 residues long. The CDR3 here is CASSLVWGAMNTEAFF. As DNA, the CDR3 is TGTGCCAGCAGCTTAGTTTGGGGGGCGATGAACACTGAAGCTTTCTTT.

CDR3 sequence (DNA): TGCAGTGCTAGAGCCGGACTAGCGGGAGGACGCACAGATACGCAGTATTTT. Translating it yields CSARAGLAGGRTDTQYF. The chain recombines TRBV20-1 with TRBJ2-3, with 14 positions matching TRBD2. Germline lookup yields CDR1 DFQATT and CDR2 SNEGSKA (reference sequence). The V segment lost 1 base and the J segment 1 base; nucleotides outside the gene matches: 4. The CDR3 runs 17 residues.

This clonotype was seen more than once but under ten times. This rearrangement joins TRBV29-1 to TRBJ1-3, with unresolved D. Trimming pared 2 bases from V and 6 bases from J, leaving 11 bases between. The CDR3 consists of 13 residues. The germline V gene encodes CDR1 SQVTM and CDR2 ANQGSEA. The CDR3 DNA reads as TGCAGCGTTGAACCCCGCTCCGTAAACACCATATATTTT. Translated, it gives CSVEPRSVNTIYF.

The chain has TRBV20-1 and TRBJ1-6; 8 nucleotides agree with TRBD1. The CDR3 is 15 residues long. Germline CDR1 reads DFQATT; CDR2 reads SNEGSKA (reference sequence). J gave up 4 bases and V 3 bases, and 5 bases lay outside the gene matches. CDR3 sequence (DNA): TGCAGTGCTAGCCCAACAGGGGGGTATAATTCACCCCTCCACTTT. It is translated as CSASPTGGYNSPLHF.

The chain carries TRBV24-1 and TRBJ2-1; TRBD1 matches 7 bases. The germline V gene encodes CDR1 KGHDR and CDR2 SFDVKD. The CDR3 runs to 13 residues. Unmatched junction bases numbered 9, after V lost 5 bases and J lost 12 bases. The CDR3 loop is CATSVLDRVGQFF. Here the CDR3 DNA reads TGTGCCACCAGTGTCCTCGACAGGGTCGGGCAGTTCTTC.

This clonotype occurred a few times. The chain employs TRBV7-9 and TRBJ2-1, with 9 bases that match TRBD2. Germline-derived CDR1 and CDR2 are SEHNR and FQNEAQ (reference sequence). Trimming took 5 bases from V and 10 from J; bases not matched to a gene: 3. The CDR3 has 12 amino acids. CDR3 in amino acids: CASSLGLAEQFF. In nucleotides, the CDR3 is TGTGCCAGCAGCCTAGGACTAGCGGAGCAGTTCTTC.

The J gene is TRBJ2-3, the V gene TRBV11-2; D not resolved. Per germline, CDR1 SGHAT and CDR2 FQNNGV. The germline V and J ends were trimmed by 6 bases and 6 bases, with 13 bases remaining between them. The CDR3 length is 13 residues. In nucleotides, the CDR3 is TGTGCCAGCAGGGAGACGCCCACCGATACGCAGTATTTT. Encoded protein: CASRETPTDTQYF.

This chain uses TRBV24-1 with TRBJ2-3; a possible D gene is TRBD1 (5 bases). CDR3 length equals 16 residues. Trimming removed 4 bases at V and 6 bases at J, with 19 bases between. Germline values: CDR1 KGHDR, CDR2 SFDVKD. CDR3 region: CATSEYTGGAMDTQYF. CDR3 nucleotide sequence: TGTGCCACCAGTGAATATACAGGTGGGGCAATGGATACGCAGTATTTT.

V is TRBV4-1 and J is TRBJ1-4; TRBD1 matches 10 bases. Germline assignment: CDR1 MGHRA and CDR2 YSYEKL. The V segment lost 1 base and the J segment 8 bases; nucleotides outside the gene matches: 7. The CDR3 contains 16 residues. CDR3 sequence (DNA): TGCGCCAGCAGCCAAGGCGGACAGGGGGGAGGAGAAAAACTGTTTTTT. This translates into CASSQGGQGGGEKLFF.

This clonotype has only a few counts. V usage is TRBV7-2 and J usage is TRBJ1-1; D unresolved. The CDR3 has 14 amino acids. V gave up 5 bases and J gave up 4 bases, with 14 bases separating them. Germline CDR1 and CDR2: SGHTA and FQGNSA. The CDR3: CASSPSGRVTEAFF. For the CDR3, the DNA is TGTGCCAGCAGCCCCTCGGGGAGGGTCACTGAAGCTTTCTTT.

The chain carries TRBV11-1 and TRBJ2-5; D not resolved. The V end was cut by 0 bases, the J end by 2 bases, with 10 bases between. The germline V gene encodes CDR1 SGHAT and CDR2 FQDESV (reference sequence). The CDR3 runs to 15 residues. The CDR3 loop is CASSLALRIQETQYF. CDR3 bases: TGTGCCAGCAGCTTAGCGCTGCGGATACAAGAGACCCAGTACTTC.

This clonotype has only a few counts. This chain uses TRBV4-2 with TRBJ2-6; D is possibly TRBD2 (6 bases). Trimming removed 0 bases from V and 1 base from J, with 7 bases in between. Per germline, CDR1 LGHNA and CDR2 YNFKEQ. This CDR3 has 16 amino acids. The CDR3 sequence is CASSQEAGSGANVLTF. DNA of the CDR3: TGTGCCAGCAGCCAAGAGGCGGGGTCTGGGGCCAACGTCCTGACTTTC.

The V and J genes are TRBV15 and TRBJ2-2; TRBD2 aligns across 10 bases. Trimming at V came to 5 bases and at J to 5 bases, leaving 8 bases not matched to a gene. The germline V gene encodes CDR1 LNHNV and CDR2 YYDKDF (reference sequence). This CDR3 comprises 16 residues. CDR3 protein: CATSGGLAAHTGELFF. The CDR3 coding sequence is TGTGCCACCAGCGGAGGACTAGCGGCGCATACCGGGGAGCTGTTTTTT.

This sequence joins TRBV2 and TRBJ2-1, with 8 bases identical to TRBD2. Unmatched junction bases numbered 6, after V lost 8 bases and J lost 9 bases. The germline CDR1 and CDR2 sequences are SNHLY and FYNNEI. The CDR3 covers 12 residues. The chain's CDR3 is CASGTRAAEQFF. The CDR3 DNA follows: TGTGCCAGCGGGACTAGAGCTGCTGAGCAGTTCTTC.